A selection of T cell receptor beta chains follows, all from one sample in a study of blood T cell repertoires in COVID-19. The method was immunoSEQ multiplex PCR; TCRdb's version includes in-frame clones alone and lacks a portion of them. This sample yields about 260,000 clones, of which approximately 86% are seen a single time; roughly 2% belongs to the top ten. Specimen: peripheral blood. The receptors derive from a man younger than 40 with active or convalescent COVID-19. The CDR3 runs from the conserved cysteine through the conserved F or W. The order of the fields is J gene, V gene, D gene, clone size, CDR3 DNA, CDR3 protein. A D gene is named only where the DNA matches it firmly. Clone size is shown for a subset of rows, as once, few, many or a class of expanded clone.

>TRBJ2-3|TRBV7-2|.|.
TGTGCCAGCAGCTTAGCCTTAGGGGGAGGGGCAGATACGCAGTATTTT
CASSLALGGGADTQYF
>TRBJ1-6|TRBV10-3|.|.
TGTGCCATCAGTGAAACCCGGGGTCCTAATTCACCCCTCCACTTT
CAISETRGPNSPLHF
>TRBJ2-3|TRBV4-1|TRBD2|once
TGCGCCAGCAGCCAAGATCTCGTCGCTAGCGGGGGTCGTGCTAGCACAGATACGCAGTATTTT
CASSQDLVASGGRASTDTQYF
>TRBJ2-2|TRBV30|.|.
TGTGCCTGGAGTGCCCCCTCCCACGGCGGGGAGCTGTTTTTT
CAWSAPSHGGELFF
>TRBJ2-3|TRBV7-6|TRBD2|.
TGTGCCAGCAGCTCCCTCCGGGGACTAGCAGATACGCAGTATTTT
CASSSLRGLADTQYF
>TRBJ2-4|TRBV19|TRBD2|few
TGTGCCAGTAGTGCACGACTAGCGGGGGGGTTAATAGCCAAAAACATTCAGTACTTC
CASSARLAGGLIAKNIQYF
>TRBJ2-2|TRBV5-4|TRBD1|many
TGTGCCAGCAGCTCAACCTACAGGGGGAGCACCGGGGAGCTGTTTTTT
CASSSTYRGSTGELFF
>TRBJ2-5|TRBV5-8|TRBD2|.
TGTGCCAGCAGCAGGACGGGGGGACGTCAAGAGACCCAGTACTTC
CASSRTGGRQETQYF
>TRBJ2-3|TRBV27|.|once
TGTGCCAGCAGTTTCCGGACTGTCACAGATACGCAGTATTTT
CASSFRTVTDTQYF
>TRBJ1-6|TRBV4-1|TRBD1|.
TGCGCCAGCAGCCCAAGTTCACCGGGACAGGGTAGTTCACCCCTCCACTTT
CASSPSSPGQGSSPLHF
>TRBJ2-7|TRBV4-3|.|once
TGCGCCAGCAGCCAAGACGGGACTCCCACCTACGAGCAGTACTTC
CASSQDGTPTYEQYF
>TRBJ1-1|TRBV18|TRBD1|.
TGTGCCAGCTCGCCGCAGACAGGGGCGAACACTGAAGCTTTCTTT
CASSPQTGANTEAFF
>TRBJ1-1|TRBV27|.|.
TGTGCCAGCAGCACAGGGTTTACTGAAGCTTTCTTT
CASSTGFTEAFF
>TRBJ2-1|TRBV6-1|.|.
TGTGCCAGCAGTGAAGACCAGCGCTCCTACAATGAGCAGTTCTTC
CASSEDQRSYNEQFF
>TRBJ1-2|TRBV7-9|.|.
TGTGCCAGCAGCTTGAACGGAGAGCCCTACTATGGCTACACCTTC
CASSLNGEPYYGYTF
>TRBJ1-1|TRBV3-1/TRBV3-2|.|.
TGTGCCAGCAGCCTTGGGCCTCCGGGGACTGAAGCTTTCTTT
CASSLGPPGTEAFF
>TRBJ2-1|TRBV4-2|TRBD2|.
TGTGCCAGCAGCCAAGGAACTAGCGGGGGGGCGGTTGAGCAGTTCTTC
CASSQGTSGGAVEQFF
>TRBJ1-2|TRBV6-1|TRBD1|.
TGTGCCAGCAGTGAAGCACGTAAGGGGACAGGGGCCCACTTC
CASSEARKGTGAHF
>TRBJ2-7|TRBV12-3/TRBV12-4|TRBD2|.
TGTGCCAGCAGGTTGGCGGGGGCCTACGAGCAGTACTTC
CASRLAGAYEQYF
>TRBJ1-2|TRBV6-4|.|.
TGTGCCAGCAGTGACCGGGACAATAACTATGGCTACACCTTC
CASSDRDNNYGYTF
>TRBJ2-1|TRBV2|TRBD1|.
TGTGCCAGCAGCCCGGGACAGAACTTCAATGAGCAGTTCTTC
CASSPGQNFNEQFF
>TRBJ1-5|TRBV7-2|.|.
TGTGCCAGCAGCGAACAACCGACAGATAGCAATCAGCCCCAGCATTTT
CASSEQPTDSNQPQHF
>TRBJ2-5|TRBV12-3/TRBV12-4|.|few
TGTGCCAGCAGTTTAGGGGCGGCGGGGACCCAGTACTTC
CASSLGAAGTQYF
>TRBJ1-1|TRBV4-2|TRBD1|.
TGTGCCAGCAGCCAGGACAGGGGGACGGGCACTGAAGCTTTCTTT
CASSQDRGTGTEAFF
>TRBJ2-7|TRBV7-9|TRBD1|.
TGTGCCAGCAGCCCGTGGGACAGGTCCTACGAGCAGTACTTC
CASSPWDRSYEQYF
>TRBJ2-3|TRBV30|TRBD2|.
TGTGCCTGGAGGGAAGGACTAGCGGGGATCACGGATACGCAGTATTTT
CAWREGLAGITDTQYF
>TRBJ2-7|TRBV6-5|TRBD2|once
TGTGCCAGCCAAAAAACTAGCGGGGGACCCTACGAGCAGTACTTC
CASQKTSGGPYEQYF
>TRBJ1-6|TRBV5-4|TRBD1|few
TGTGCCAGCAGTCCTGGGACAGGGGGGTATTCACCCCTCCACTTT
CASSPGTGGYSPLHF
>TRBJ1-2|TRBV4-2|.|.
TGTGCCAGCAGCCAAGGGGGCGGCTACACCTTC
CASSQGGGYTF
>TRBJ2-7|TRBV18|TRBD2|.
TGTGCCAGCTCACTCGGGACTAGCGGGGAACTCTCCTACGAGCAGTACTTC
CASSLGTSGELSYEQYF
>TRBJ1-5|TRBV5-5|.|.
TGTGCCAGCAGCCCACAGGTCAGCAGCAATCAGCCCCAGCATTTT
CASSPQVSSNQPQHF
>TRBJ2-7|TRBV6-5|TRBD2|once
TGTGCCAGCAGTTACAACGCGGGGGGAACCTACGAGCAGTACTTC
CASSYNAGGTYEQYF
>TRBJ1-2|TRBV5-1|.|few
TGCGCCAGCAGCTTTACTGGGGAGGAAGGCTACACCTTC
CASSFTGEEGYTF
>TRBJ2-5|TRBV7-2|.|.
TGTGCCAGCGGACCTGCGGGACAGTACCAAGAGACCCAGTACTTC
CASGPAGQYQETQYF
>TRBJ2-1|TRBV6-5|TRBD2|.
TGTGCCAGCAGAACCACTAGCGGGGGGGCTAATGAGCAGTTCTTC
CASRTTSGGANEQFF
>TRBJ1-3|TRBV19|TRBD1|.
TGTGCCAGTAGTACTCTGACAGGGAACGGAAACACCATATATTTT
CASSTLTGNGNTIYF
>TRBJ1-3|TRBV2|.|.
TGTGCCAGCAGTGCTACACTGGCCGGGACCATATATTTT
CASSATLAGTIYF
>TRBJ1-5|TRBV12-1|.|.
TGTGCCAGCAGCCTCGGCGACAGGGCGAATCAGCCCCAGCATTTT
CASSLGDRANQPQHF
>TRBJ1-2|TRBV12-3/TRBV12-4|.|.
TGTGCCAGCAGTTCGATCAGGGCCTATGGCTACACCTTC
CASSSIRAYGYTF
>TRBJ1-2|TRBV19|.|.
TGTGCCAGTATAGACAGACAAGCTAACTATGGCTACACCTTC
CASIDRQANYGYTF